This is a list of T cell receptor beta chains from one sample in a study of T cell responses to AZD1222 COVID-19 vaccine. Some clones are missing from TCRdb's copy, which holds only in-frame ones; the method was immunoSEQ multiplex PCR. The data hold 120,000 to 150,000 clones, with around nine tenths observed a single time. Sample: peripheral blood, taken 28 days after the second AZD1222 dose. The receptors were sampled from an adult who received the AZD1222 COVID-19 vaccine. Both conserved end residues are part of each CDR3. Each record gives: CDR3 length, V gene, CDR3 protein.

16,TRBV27,CASSPSTGFSYNEQFF
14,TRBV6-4,CASSDSQGQETQYF
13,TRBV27,CASSLRVYNEQFF
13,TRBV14,CASSGGLTQPQHF
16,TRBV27,CASSANSFSSYNEQFF
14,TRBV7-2,CASSFGQIGYGYTF
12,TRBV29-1,CSSSDVLDTIYF
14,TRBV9,CASSVAGYSYEQYF
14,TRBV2,CASSPRVLNTEAFF
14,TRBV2,CASSVGTPPGELFF
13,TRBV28,CASSVPGVEPQHF
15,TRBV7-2,CASSLAGARQETQYF
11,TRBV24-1,CASRQGHGYTF
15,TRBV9,CASSPVFGLGEKLFF
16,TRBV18,CASSPTSGFSNNEQFF
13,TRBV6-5,CASTDRGDEKLFF
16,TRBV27,CASSPRTVHSNQPQHF
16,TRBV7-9,CASSPPGAPSTDTQYF
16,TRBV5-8,CASSPGRTDSGNTIYF
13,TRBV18,CASSPTENQPQHF
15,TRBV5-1,CASTPGPGPNTEAFF
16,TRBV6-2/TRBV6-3,CASSSSFRRGSYEQYF
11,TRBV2,CASQVDYGYTF
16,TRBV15,CAASREGTSGANVLTF
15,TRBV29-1,CSVVFRDGAMETQYF
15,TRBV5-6,CASSLGHNSFGGYTF
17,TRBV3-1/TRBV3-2,CASSQSGRRVGWNIQYF
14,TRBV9,CASSVEGASQPQHF
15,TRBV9,CASSVATSGYNEQFF
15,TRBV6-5,CASSYLRSGANVLTF
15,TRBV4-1,CASSPTGEMTGELFF
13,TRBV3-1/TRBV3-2,CASSQSPRSPLHF
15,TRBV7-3,CASSPTSGRGNEQFF
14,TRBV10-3,CAISESTAYTEAFF
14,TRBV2,CASSVVLVQETQYF
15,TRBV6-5,CATKGRSSYNSPLHF
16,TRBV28,CASSLLIPGPLRGYTF
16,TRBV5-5,CASSGNRQGRSEKLFF
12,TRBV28,CASSGQVYEQYF
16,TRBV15,CATSRDGVRAGNTIYF
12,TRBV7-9,CASSLAKGEQFF
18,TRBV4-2,CASSQDLPSGGRTDTQYF
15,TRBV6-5,CASRQDRGPNQPQHF
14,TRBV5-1,CASSLVTMDETQYF
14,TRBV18,CASSPGFGLDTQYF
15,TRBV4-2,CASSQAPDPGETQYF
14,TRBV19,CASTSSGLGEKLFF
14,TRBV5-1,CASSLSGSGDTQYF
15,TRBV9,CASSPGQGTNEKLFF
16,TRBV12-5,CASGFRTGGADNEQFF
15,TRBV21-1,CASSKAGMRNEKLFF
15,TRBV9,CASSAQDQGNEKLFF